This entry lists 21 T cell receptor beta chains sequenced from one sample in a study of T-cell memory formation after mild COVID-19. Using its own MiXCR run on the 5' RACE reads, TCRdb lists one record per CDR3 protein. The data show approximately 500,000 distinct CDR3 sequences, around 27% seen once. The material sequenced was PBMCs or a T cell subset sorted from them (not recorded which). The receptors come from an adult woman who had mild COVID-19 (a few samples of this study predate the infection). Cell type and time point are not known.

The J gene is TRBJ2-1, the V gene TRBV24-1; D perhaps matches TRBD2 (5 bases). CDR1 is KGHDR and CDR2 is SFDVKD in the germline V gene. V lost 1 base, J lost 9 bases, and 12 bases lay in between. There are 14 residues in the CDR3. DNA of the CDR3: TGTGCCACCAGTGATTTTGCCCTAGCTGGTGAGCAGTTCTTC. Translation gives CATSDFALAGEQFF.

The chain has TRBV7-9 and TRBJ2-5; possibly TRBD2 for D (5 bases). Trimming removed 5 bases from V and 5 bases from J, with 15 bases in between. Germline-derived CDR1 and CDR2 are SEHNR and FQNEAQ (reference sequence). The CDR3 length is 14 residues. CDR3 protein: CASSGPGSGETQYF. CDR3 DNA: TGTGCCAGCAGCGGACCCGGGTCGGGGGAGACCCAGTACTTC.

This clonotype came up a few times. The chain uses TRBV5-1 and TRBJ2-7, with D possibly matching TRBD1 (5 bases). Germline loops: CDR1 SGHRS, CDR2 YFSETQ. CDR3 length: 16 residues. With 1 base removed from V and 2 bases from J, the gap between germline ends came to 16 bases. The CDR3 reads CASSLPATDPTYEQYF. Written as DNA, the CDR3 is TGCGCCAGCAGCTTGCCGGCGACAGATCCAACCTACGAGCAGTACTTC.

This clonotype was counted at least ten times. This chain uses TRBV20-1 with TRBJ1-1; D gene uncertain. The CDR3 contains 14 residues. Looked up from germline, CDR1 is DFQATT and CDR2 is SNEGSKA (reference sequence). Trimming stripped 3 bases from V and 5 bases from J, with 16 bases between. CDR3 region: CSARRAGRGTEAFF. The CDR3 nucleotides read TGCAGTGCTAGGCGGGCAGGCCGAGGAACTGAAGCTTTCTTT.

This clonotype was recorded once. This sequence joins TRBV10-3 and TRBJ1-2; no clear D gene. The CDR3 consists of 16 residues. Germline lookup yields CDR1 ENHRY and CDR2 SYGVKD. Trimming removed 2 bases from V and 3 bases from J, with 16 bases in between. CDR3 sequence: CAISEGLSLWDYGYTF. In nucleotides, the CDR3 is TGTGCCATCAGTGAGGGCCTTTCCTTGTGGGACTATGGCTACACCTTC.

The chain is built from TRBV6-2 or TRBV6-3 and TRBJ1-3; TRBD1 is a possible D gene (5 bases). The V gene lost 2 bases and the J gene lost 3 bases, with 11 bases spanning the gap. The CDR3 is 15 amino acids. Germline V gives CDR1 MNHEY, CDR2 SVGEGT. CDR3 region: CASSYLTANGNTIYF. For the CDR3, the DNA is TGTGCCAGCAGTTACCTGACAGCGAATGGAAACACCATATATTTT.

This chain uses TRBV16 with TRBJ1-5; D uncertain. Trimming stripped 0 bases from V and 8 bases from J, with 14 bases between. The germline CDR1 and CDR2 sequences are KGHSY and FQNENV. This CDR3 has 15 amino acids. For the CDR3, the DNA is TGTGCCAGCAGCCAATCAGGGCAGGCCGCCAAGCCCCAGCATTTT. This encodes CASSQSGQAAKPQHF.

CDR3 DNA: TGTGCCAGCAATAACAACAGGGGAAGCACAGATACGCAGTATTTT. Its translation: CASNNNRGSTDTQYF. The chain joins TRBV12-3 or TRBV12-4 to TRBJ2-3; 7 nucleotides agree with TRBD1. This CDR3 has 15 residues. Germline trimming cut 7 bases from V and 0 bases from J; bases unmatched to any gene: 7.

This clonotype appeared many times. J is TRBJ2-5 and V is TRBV12-3 or TRBV12-4; 10 nucleotides agree with TRBD1. V lost 5 bases and J lost 9; bases outside the gene matches: 9. This CDR3 spans 14 amino acids. Here the CDR3 reads CASSPGQGFGSQYF. The CDR3 DNA reads as TGTGCCAGCAGTCCGGGACAGGGGTTTGGGTCCCAGTACTTC.

This clonotype was seen more than once but under ten times. V and J are TRBV11-1 and TRBJ2-5; a possible D gene is TRBD2 (5 bases). Germline loops: CDR1 SGHAT, CDR2 FQDESV (reference sequence). The CDR3 contains 12 residues. The V gene lost 8 bases and the J gene lost 2 bases, with 9 bases spanning the gap. The CDR3 is CASGGLQETQYF. CDR3 nucleotides: TGTGCCAGCGGTGGACTTCAAGAGACCCAGTACTTC.

V gene TRBV9 combines with J gene TRBJ2-1, with D possibly TRBD2 on 7 matching bases. The CDR3 is made up of 16 amino acids. V was shortened by 5 bases and J by 0 bases, with 15 bases between the two germline ends. Germline loops: CDR1 SGDLS, CDR2 YYNGEE. CDR3 DNA sequence: TGTGCCAGCAGTTATAGGGGGGGCAGCTCCTACAATGAGCAGTTCTTC. Translating gives CASSYRGGSSYNEQFF.

This clonotype was recorded a few times. The rearrangement uses TRBV19 and TRBJ2-5, with D possibly called TRBD1 or TRBD2 (5 bases each). The CDR3 consists of 12 residues. V was cut by 3 bases and J by 5 bases, with 7 bases left in between. Germline lookup yields CDR1 LNHDA and CDR2 SQIVND (reference sequence). In DNA form, the CDR3 reads TGTGCCAGTAGTATTTGGGGGGAGACCCAGTACTTC. Encoded protein: CASSIWGETQYF.

The CDR3 region has the DNA TGTGCCACCAGCAGACAGCGAAGTGCAACTAATGAAAAACTGTTTTTT. Protein product: CATSRQRSATNEKLFF. The V and J genes are TRBV15 and TRBJ1-4; D is uncertain. The CDR3 is made up of 16 amino acids. Per germline, CDR1 LNHNV and CDR2 YYDKDF (reference sequence). Trimming removed 2 bases from V and 0 bases from J, with 10 bases in between.

This clonotype showed up just a few times. J is TRBJ2-3 and V is TRBV5-1; 8 bases match TRBD1. The CDR3 length is 16 residues. The germline V gene has CDR1 SGHRS and CDR2 YFSETQ. V lost 0 bases to trimming and J lost 1 base; unmatched junction nucleotides: 4. This chain's CDR3 is CASSLEPDRGTDTQYF. The CDR3 DNA is TGCGCCAGCAGCTTGGAACCGGACAGGGGCACAGATACGCAGTATTTT.

This clonotype was counted only a few times. The rearrangement links TRBV3-1 to TRBJ2-7, with 7 bases fitting TRBD2. J was trimmed by 1 base and V by 0 bases; bases with no gene match: 3. Per the germline V gene, CDR1 is LGHDT and CDR2 is YNNKEL (reference sequence). This CDR3 is 15 amino acids long. CDR3 in DNA: TGTGCCAGCAGCCAAGACGCGGGAGAGTCCTACGAGCAGTACTTC. This codes for CASSQDAGESYEQYF.

The chain links TRBV5-5 to TRBJ2-7; D is unresolved. The germline CDR1 and CDR2 sequences are SGHKS and YYEKEE (reference sequence). The CDR3 is 16 residues long. V gave up 0 bases and J gave up 0 bases, with 13 bases separating them. CDR3 loop: CASSLGPDVSSYEQYF. Here the CDR3 DNA reads TGTGCCAGCAGCTTGGGTCCGGACGTAAGCTCCTACGAGCAGTACTTC.

The rearrangement uses TRBV6-4 and TRBJ1-2; the D gene is possibly TRBD1 (6 bases). Germline V gene data show CDR1 as MRHNA and CDR2 as SNTAGT. The CDR3 is 15 amino acids. V lost 0 bases and J 4 bases, leaving 12 bases between the germline ends. Written as DNA, the CDR3 is TGTGCCAGCAGTGACTCAGGGGGTCTGGGCTATGGCTACACCTTC. The encoded protein is CASSDSGGLGYGYTF.

The chain carries TRBV4-2 and TRBJ2-3, with 8 nucleotides matching TRBD2. The CDR3 spans 16 residues. The V gene's germline CDR1 is LGHNA and CDR2 YNFKEQ. After removal of 4 bases from V and 4 bases from J, the junction contained 10 bases not matched to a gene. CDR3 sequence: CASSLQSGTRSDTQYF. The CDR3 region has the DNA TGTGCCAGCAGCCTTCAATCCGGGACTAGATCAGATACGCAGTATTTT.

The chain uses TRBV7-9 and TRBJ2-5, with 12 positions matching TRBD2. The CDR3 is 15 amino acids. The J segment lost 5 bases and the V segment lost 2 bases, leaving 3 bases of the junction unmatched. The germline V gene encodes CDR1 SEHNR and CDR2 FQNEAQ (reference sequence). This CDR3 reads CASSLTSGGRETQYF. The CDR3 DNA reads as TGTGCCAGCAGCTTAACTAGCGGGGGGCGTGAGACCCAGTACTTC.

This clonotype turned up a few times. The chain recombines TRBV30 with TRBJ2-7; a weak D match, TRBD2 (5 bases). The CDR3 runs 13 residues. The germline gives CDR1 GTSNPN, CDR2 SVGIG (reference sequence). The V end was cut by 1 base, the J end by 2 bases, with 9 bases between. DNA for the CDR3: TGTGCCTGGAGTGACGAACTAGCCTACGAGCAGTACTTC. Translation gives CAWSDELAYEQYF.

The chain uses TRBV2 and TRBJ1-2; TRBD1 matches 9 bases. The CDR3 loop spans 15 amino acids. Germline CDR1 SNHLY, CDR2 FYNNEI. The V segment lost 6 bases and the J segment 4 bases; nucleotides outside the gene matches: 9. The CDR3 protein is CASSPTGGPPYGYTF. CDR3 in DNA: TGTGCCAGCAGCCCCACAGGGGGCCCCCCCTATGGCTACACCTTC.